These 24 T cell receptor beta chains came from one sample sequenced in a study of PD-L1 blockade in urothelial cancer. The assay was immunoSEQ multiplex PCR, and TCRdb's table has in-frame clones only and misses some. Seen here are tens of thousands of clones, around 87% observed once, and the top ten hold 1.8%. The sample consisted of PBMCs, taken around atezolizumab (anti-PD-L1) treatment. Receptors were obtained from a man aged 45-65 years with urothelial cancer.

V usage is TRBV7-9 and J usage is TRBJ2-5; 8 nucleotides line up with TRBD2. This CDR3 spans 15 amino acids. Per germline, CDR1 SEHNR and CDR2 FQNEAQ (reference sequence). The junction had 6 bases not matched to a gene; V was cut back by 3 bases and J by 3 bases. The CDR3 nucleotides are TGTGCCAGCAGCTTCCTTAGCGGGGCTAAAGAGACCCAGTACTTC. Translated, it gives CASSFLSGAKETQYF.

The V and J genes are TRBV4-2 and TRBJ1-5; possibly TRBD1 for D (5 bases). CDR3 length equals 15 residues. Germline CDR1 LGHNA, CDR2 YNFKEQ. With 5 bases removed from V and 5 bases from J, the gap between germline ends came to 16 bases. This CDR3 is CASSAVVGADQPQHF. For the CDR3, the DNA is TGTGCCAGCAGCGCAGTTGTAGGGGCTGATCAGCCCCAGCATTTT.

The CDR3 region is CASIRRGAKIGDTQYF. The CDR3 bases are TGCGCCAGCATTCGAAGGGGTGCCAAGATTGGGGATACGCAGTATTTT. The V gene is TRBV10-2, the J gene TRBJ2-3, with a tentative D call TRBD1 (5 bases). The germline V and J ends were trimmed by 7 bases and 6 bases, with 23 bases remaining between them. The CDR3 loop spans 16 amino acids. The germline gives CDR1 WSHSY, CDR2 SAAADI.

Only one count was recorded for this clone. The chain has TRBV6-5 and TRBJ2-3; 9 bases align to TRBD1. The germline V gene encodes CDR1 MNHEY and CDR2 SVGAGI. The V gene end was trimmed by 2 bases and the J gene end by 6 bases; junction bases not matched to a gene: 6. CDR3 length: 15 amino acids. The CDR3 DNA sequence: TGTGCCAGCAGTTACCGGGACAGGGACATTGATACGCAGTATTTT. It encodes CASSYRDRDIDTQYF.

The J gene is TRBJ2-5, the V gene TRBV5-1; D remains unclear. The CDR3 is 17 residues long. V lost 4 bases and J lost 5, with 24 bases in between. CDR1 and CDR2 (germline): SGHRS, YFSETQ. The CDR3 spells CASSAAVIGERMETQYF. CDR3 nucleotide sequence: TGCGCCAGCAGCGCCGCGGTTATCGGTGAGAGGATGGAGACCCAGTACTTC.

The chain recombines TRBV10-1 with TRBJ2-1; 9 bases match TRBD2. Germline-derived CDR1 and CDR2 are WNHNN and SYGVQD (reference sequence). The CDR3 has 14 residues. V dropped 5 bases and J dropped 7; count of bases not matched to a gene: 6. The CDR3 DNA sequence: TGCGCCAGCAGTCGTCTAGCGGGAAGAAATGAGCAGTTCTTC. Translating it yields CASSRLAGRNEQFF.

This clone was recorded once. The rearrangement links TRBV7-9 to TRBJ2-7; 7 nucleotides line up with TRBD2. J lost 6 bases, V lost 5 bases, and 13 bases had no gene match. CDR1 SEHNR and CDR2 FQNEAQ come from the germline V gene (reference sequence). This CDR3 has 15 amino acids. The CDR3 nucleotides are TGTGCCAGCAGCCGAAAGCGGGGTCCTTTAAGCGAGCAGTACTTC. This codes for CASSRKRGPLSEQYF.

V usage is TRBV7-2 and J usage is TRBJ2-7, with D maybe TRBD1 (6 bases). The germline V gene encodes CDR1 SGHTA and CDR2 FQGNSA. This CDR3 has 16 residues. Deletions cut 4 bases from V and 2 bases from J, with 18 bases between. The CDR3 reads CASSSPSVDSPYEQYF. In DNA, the CDR3 is TGTGCCAGCAGCTCACCTTCCGTGGACAGTCCCTACGAGCAGTACTTC.

The rearrangement joins TRBV11-2 to TRBJ2-2; TRBD1 agrees at 8 bases. Losses at the gene ends were 3 bases for V and 7 bases for J; bases not matched to a gene: 1. CDR1 is SGHAT and CDR2 is FQNNGV in the germline V gene. The CDR3 contains 13 residues. CDR3 residues: CASSLTGVGELFF. Here the CDR3 DNA reads TGTGCCAGCAGCTTGACAGGGGTCGGGGAGCTGTTTTTT.

Notes on this clone: It is unclear where the CDR3 begins or ends on the DNA, so no DNA is shown, and the CDR3 is as TCRdb lists it. The rearrangement joins TRBV27 to TRBJ2-7; the table's D call, TRBD2, was not checked against the DNA. The germline V gene encodes CDR1 MNHEY and CDR2 SMNVEV (reference sequence). From its first to its last residue, the CDR3 has 17 amino acids. This CDR3 is CASSLGTGGGSSYEQYF.

The V call is TRBV19, the J call TRBJ2-3; 13 nucleotides agree with TRBD2. The CDR3 runs to 16 residues. The V gene's germline CDR1 is LNHDA and CDR2 SQIVND (reference sequence). V shed 3 bases, J shed 4 bases, and the junction held 4 bases outside the gene matches. This CDR3 reads CASSIGLAGVSDTQYF. The CDR3 DNA follows: TGTGCCAGTAGTATTGGACTAGCGGGAGTCTCAGATACGCAGTATTTT.

The genes are TRBV20-1 and TRBJ1-2; D unclear. The germline CDR1 and CDR2 sequences are DFQATT and SNEGSKA (reference sequence). This CDR3 has 11 amino acids. V was shortened by 3 bases and J by 1 base, with 3 bases between the two germline ends. CDR3 sequence: CSARSNYGYTF. CDR3 nucleotides: TGCAGTGCTAGGAGTAACTATGGCTACACCTTC.

This clone has just a few counts. The CDR3 sequence is CASSQQGGGRAPGWNEQFF. The CDR3, as DNA: TGCGCCAGCAGCCAGCAGGGTGGCGGGAGGGCCCCGGGTTGGAATGAGCAGTTCTTC. The gene calls are TRBV4-1 and TRBJ2-1; TRBD2 matches at 9 bases. The V gene's germline CDR1 is MGHRA and CDR2 YSYEKL. The CDR3 runs to 19 residues. J lost 7 bases, V lost 3 bases, and 19 bases had no gene match.

V usage is TRBV10-2 and J usage is TRBJ2-1; 14 nucleotides match TRBD2. The V gene's germline CDR1 is WSHSY and CDR2 SAAADI. V was clipped by 3 bases and J by 0 bases; unmatched bases: 10. This CDR3 region has 20 residues. DNA for the CDR3: TGCGCCAGCAGTGATGGGGGACTAGCGGGAGTATTGGGCTCCTACAATGAGCAGTTCTTC. Translating it yields CASSDGGLAGVLGSYNEQFF.

This clone was seen a handful of times. This chain links TRBV6-5 with TRBJ1-4, with a weak D call TRBD1 (5 bases). CDR3 length: 12 amino acids. The V gene lost 4 bases and the J gene lost 8 bases, with 8 bases spanning the gap. The germline V gene encodes CDR1 MNHEY and CDR2 SVGAGI. CDR3 bases: TGTGCCAGCAGTTCTGCAGGGGAAAAACTGTTTTTT. This codes for CASSSAGEKLFF.

The gene calls are TRBV7-9 and TRBJ2-1; 10 nucleotides line up with TRBD2. The germline gives CDR1 SEHNR, CDR2 FQNEAQ (reference sequence). V shed 2 bases and J 5 bases; nucleotides not matched to a gene: 3. The CDR3 runs 15 residues. The CDR3 DNA reads as TGTGCCAGCAGCTTATATAGCGGGGGGAACAATGAGCAGTTCTTC. This sequence encodes CASSLYSGGNNEQFF.

The rearrangement uses TRBV19 and TRBJ2-7, with 10 bases fitting TRBD1. V was pared by 6 bases and J by 3 bases, with 14 bases of the junction left unmatched. From germline, CDR1 is LNHDA and CDR2 SQIVND (reference sequence). The CDR3 consists of 17 residues. The CDR3 here is CASSAGHSGQGFYEQYF. For the CDR3, the DNA is TGTGCCAGTAGCGCCGGCCACTCGGGACAGGGGTTCTACGAGCAGTACTTC.

The chain's CDR3 is CASSYGTGKGELFF. The CDR3 DNA sequence: TGTGCCAGCAGTTACGGGACAGGGAAGGGGGAGCTGTTTTTT. The chain joins TRBV6-5 to TRBJ2-2, with 9 bases fitting TRBD1. The J segment lost 8 bases and the V segment lost 2 bases, leaving 3 bases of the junction unmatched. This CDR3 comprises 14 residues. Germline loops: CDR1 MNHEY, CDR2 SVGAGI.

This chain uses TRBV9 with TRBJ1-2, with 8 positions matching TRBD1. Germline V gene sequence: CDR1 SGDLS, CDR2 YYNGEE. The V gene end was trimmed by 0 bases and the J gene end by 3 bases; junction bases not matched to a gene: 10. The CDR3 contains 17 residues. CDR3 coding DNA: TGTGCCAGCAGCGTAGCTACCGGGACAGGCCGCTACTATGGCTACACCTTC. This sequence encodes CASSVATGTGRYYGYTF.

The chain uses TRBV27 and TRBJ1-2; D is perhaps TRBD1 (5 bases). The CDR3 totals 17 residues. The V and J ends lost 7 bases and 0 bases respectively, with 21 bases between them. Per the germline V gene, CDR1 is MNHEY and CDR2 is SMNVEV (reference sequence). The CDR3 nucleotides read TGTGCCAGCAAAAAAGGGACTGGATACGGGCCTAACTATGGCTACACCTTC. It codes for CASKKGTGYGPNYGYTF.

This chain connects TRBV30 to TRBJ1-1; the match to TRBD1 covers 8 bases. J gave up 9 bases and V 7 bases, and 4 bases lay outside the gene matches. The germline V gene encodes CDR1 GTSNPN and CDR2 SVGIG (reference sequence). This CDR3 contains 10 residues. This CDR3 is CASRGLQAFF. The DNA of the CDR3 is TGTGCCTCCAGGGGGCTCCAAGCTTTCTTT.

V gene TRBV10-3 combines with J gene TRBJ1-2, with 11 bases lining up with TRBD1. Germline CDR1 and CDR2: ENHRY and SYGVKD. Trimming took 0 bases from V and 5 from J; bases not matched to a gene: 2. This CDR3 is 15 amino acids long. The CDR3 loop is CAISESGQGAYGYTF. The CDR3 DNA follows: TGTGCCATCAGTGAGTCCGGACAGGGGGCGTATGGCTACACCTTC.

This chain joins TRBV30 and TRBJ1-4; no clear D. CDR1 GTSNPN and CDR2 SVGIG come from the germline V gene (reference sequence). V lost 3 bases and J 7 bases, leaving 12 bases between the germline ends. The CDR3 contains 13 residues. The CDR3 DNA reads as TGTGCCTGGAGGGGGTGGACTGGTGAAAAACTGTTTTTT. Translated, it gives CAWRGWTGEKLFF.

V gene TRBV9 combines with J gene TRBJ1-2; 7 bases are shared with TRBD1. CDR3 length: 16 amino acids. Germline-derived CDR1 and CDR2 are SGDLS and YYNGEE. The V and J ends lost 3 bases and 4 bases, in that order; junction bases with no gene match: 12. CDR3 amino acids: CASSGYRQGTVYGYTF. The CDR3 DNA is TGTGCCAGCAGCGGCTACCGTCAGGGGACAGTCTATGGCTACACCTTC.